This passage covers 8 T cell receptor beta chains from one sample sequenced in a study of PD-1 blockade in mismatch repair-deficient tumors. Measured with immunoSEQ multiplex PCR; TCRdb has only the in-frame clones, and not every one. The sample has 120,000 or so clones; approximately 86% are singletons. The source was peripheral blood, collected 44 weeks after starting pembrolizumab. The receptors come from an adult with mismatch repair-deficient cancer.

This chain links TRBV7-9 with TRBJ2-7; 12 bases are shared with TRBD2. Germline lookup yields CDR1 SEHNR and CDR2 FQNEAQ (reference sequence). The CDR3 is 15 residues long. J gave up 3 bases and V 6 bases, and 6 bases lay outside the gene matches. CDR3 DNA sequence: TGTGCCAGCAGTCCGACTAGCGGGAGCTACTACGAGCAGTACTTC. It specifies CASSPTSGSYYEQYF. Complete variable domain (other parts from reference TRBV7-9 and TRBJ2-7): DTGVSQNPRHKITKRGQNVTFRCDPISEHNRLYWYRQTLGQGPEFLTYFQNEAQLEKSRLLSDRFSAERPKGSFSTLEIQRTEQGDSAMYLCASSPTSGSYYEQYFGPGTRLTVT.

The rearrangement joins TRBV9 to TRBJ2-2, with 10 bases aligning to TRBD2. V shed 0 bases, J shed 0 bases, and the junction held 8 bases outside the gene matches. The CDR3 has 19 amino acids. Germline CDR1 is SGDLS and CDR2 is YYNGEE. The CDR3 loop is CASSVAPRLAGANTGELFF. For the CDR3, the DNA is TGTGCCAGCAGCGTAGCGCCCAGGCTAGCGGGAGCGAACACCGGGGAGCTGTTTTTT. Variable domain in full (rest from reference TRBV9 and TRBJ2-2): DSGVTQTPKHLITATGQRVTLRCSPRSGDLSVYWYQQSLDQGLQFLIQYYNGEERAKGNILERFSAQQFPDLHSELNLSSLELGDSALYFCASSVAPRLAGANTGELFFGEGSRLTVL.

This rearrangement joins TRBV2 to TRBJ1-1; TRBD1 matches at 8 bases. CDR3 length: 12 amino acids. After removal of 9 bases from V and 5 bases from J, the junction contained 5 bases not matched to a gene. From germline, CDR1 is SNHLY and CDR2 FYNNEI. The CDR3 reads CASTGGWTEAFF. DNA of the CDR3: TGTGCCAGTACAGGGGGGTGGACTGAAGCTTTCTTT.

This clone appeared a single time. J is TRBJ2-7 and V is TRBV11-2, with 7 bases that match TRBD1. With V trimmed by 8 bases and J by 6 bases, 13 bases remained unmatched. This CDR3 region has 14 residues. Germline lookup yields CDR1 SGHAT and CDR2 FQNNGV. The CDR3 reads CASGKSGTETEQYF. The CDR3 nucleotides are TGTGCCAGCGGAAAATCCGGGACAGAAACCGAGCAGTACTTC.

The chain carries TRBV30 and TRBJ1-2; no reliable D call. The CDR3 consists of 14 residues. CDR1 and CDR2 from the germline V gene are GTSNPN and SVGIG (reference sequence). With 0 bases removed from V and 4 bases from J, the gap between germline ends came to 12 bases. Here the CDR3 reads CAWSVRIFAYGYTF. CDR3 nucleotide sequence: TGTGCCTGGAGTGTACGCATTTTCGCCTATGGCTACACCTTC. The variable domain in full, completed from reference TRBV30 and TRBJ1-2, reads SQTIHQWPATLVQPVGSPLSLECTVEGTSNPNLYWYRQAAGRGLQLLFYSVGIGQISSEVPQNLSASRPQDRQFILSSKKLLLSDSGFYLCAWSVRIFAYGYTFGSGTRLTVV.

The chain recombines TRBV6-5 with TRBJ1-2, with a weak D call TRBD1 (6 bases). This CDR3 spans 14 amino acids. CDR1 is MNHEY and CDR2 is SVGAGI in the germline V gene. Trimming shortened V by 7 bases and J by 5 bases, and 17 bases separated the two germline ends. In DNA, the CDR3 is TGTGCCAGCACTCGTACAGGGAAGGCTTATGGCTACACCTTC. This sequence encodes CASTRTGKAYGYTF.

The chain employs TRBV7-9 and TRBJ2-5; 7 bases line up with TRBD1. The junction had 7 bases not matched to a gene; V was cut back by 1 base and J by 5 bases. Per the germline V gene, CDR1 is SEHNR and CDR2 is FQNEAQ (reference sequence). The CDR3 spans 15 residues. CDR3 residues: CASSLVTGIMETQYF. The DNA for the CDR3 is TGTGCCAGCAGCTTAGTGACAGGGATAATGGAGACCCAGTACTTC. The variable domain in full, completed from reference TRBV7-9 and TRBJ2-5, reads DTGVSQNPRHKITKRGQNVTFRCDPISEHNRLYWYRQTLGQGPEFLTYFQNEAQLEKSRLLSDRFSAERPKGSFSTLEIQRTEQGDSAMYLCASSLVTGIMETQYFGPGTRLLVL.

The chain couples TRBV6-1 to TRBJ2-1; possibly TRBD2 for D (5 bases). Trimming pared 4 bases from V and 3 bases from J, leaving 10 bases between. This CDR3 comprises 14 residues. Germline V lookup: CDR1 MNHNS, CDR2 SASEGT. Here the CDR3 DNA reads TGTGCCAGCAGTGCTAGGACTGTCTACAATGAGCAGTTCTTC. Protein: CASSARTVYNEQFF.